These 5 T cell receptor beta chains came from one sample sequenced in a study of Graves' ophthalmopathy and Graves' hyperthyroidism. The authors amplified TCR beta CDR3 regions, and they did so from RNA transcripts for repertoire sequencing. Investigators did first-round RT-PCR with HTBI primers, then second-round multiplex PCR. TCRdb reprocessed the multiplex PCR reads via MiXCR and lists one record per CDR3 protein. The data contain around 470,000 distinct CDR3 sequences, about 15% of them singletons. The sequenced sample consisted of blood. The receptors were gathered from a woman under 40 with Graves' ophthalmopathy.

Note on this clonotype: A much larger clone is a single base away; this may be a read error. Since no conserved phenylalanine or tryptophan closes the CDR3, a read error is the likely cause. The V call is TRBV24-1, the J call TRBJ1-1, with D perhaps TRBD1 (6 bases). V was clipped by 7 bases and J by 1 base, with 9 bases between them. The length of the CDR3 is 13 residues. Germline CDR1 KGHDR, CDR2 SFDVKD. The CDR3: CATREQGNTEAFV. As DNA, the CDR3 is TGTGCCACCAGGGAACAGGGGAACACTGAAGCTTTCGTT.

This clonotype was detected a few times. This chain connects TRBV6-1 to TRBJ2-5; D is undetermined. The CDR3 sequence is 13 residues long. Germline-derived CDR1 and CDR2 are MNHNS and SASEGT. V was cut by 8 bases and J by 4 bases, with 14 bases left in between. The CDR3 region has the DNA TGTGCCAGCGGAAAAACAATTTTAGAGACCCAGTACTTC. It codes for CASGKTILETQYF.

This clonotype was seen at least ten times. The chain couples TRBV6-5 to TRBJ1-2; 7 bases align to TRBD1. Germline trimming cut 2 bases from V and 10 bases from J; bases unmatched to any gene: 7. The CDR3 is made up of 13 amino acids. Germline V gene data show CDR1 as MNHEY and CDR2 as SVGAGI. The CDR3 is CASSYKGARDYTF. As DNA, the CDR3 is TGTGCCAGCAGTTACAAGGGGGCGCGGGACTACACCTTC.

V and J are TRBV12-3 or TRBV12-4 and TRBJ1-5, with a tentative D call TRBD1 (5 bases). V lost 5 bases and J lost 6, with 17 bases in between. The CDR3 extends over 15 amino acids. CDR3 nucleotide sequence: TGTGCCAGCAGTCGGATCGGGGGTTATAGTCAGCCCCAGCATTTT. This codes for CASSRIGGYSQPQHF.

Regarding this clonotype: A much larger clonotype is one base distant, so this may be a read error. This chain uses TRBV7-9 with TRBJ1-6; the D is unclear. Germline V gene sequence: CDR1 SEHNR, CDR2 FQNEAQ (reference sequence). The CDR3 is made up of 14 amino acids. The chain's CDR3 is CASSHSGYNSHLHF. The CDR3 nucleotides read TGTGCCAGCAGTCATTCGGGGTATAATTCACACCTCCACTTT.